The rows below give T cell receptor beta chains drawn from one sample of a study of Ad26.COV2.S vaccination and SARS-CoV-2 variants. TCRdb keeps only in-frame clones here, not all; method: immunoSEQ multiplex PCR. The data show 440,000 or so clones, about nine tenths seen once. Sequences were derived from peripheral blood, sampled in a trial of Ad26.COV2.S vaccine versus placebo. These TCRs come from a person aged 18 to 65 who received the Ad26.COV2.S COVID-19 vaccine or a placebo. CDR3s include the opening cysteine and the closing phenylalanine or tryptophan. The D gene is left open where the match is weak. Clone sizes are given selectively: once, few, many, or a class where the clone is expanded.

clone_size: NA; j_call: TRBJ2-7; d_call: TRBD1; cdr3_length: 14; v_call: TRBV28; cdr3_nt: TGTGCCAGCAGTCCAGGGACAGGGGGCTACGAGCAGTACTTC; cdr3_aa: CASSPGTGGYEQYF
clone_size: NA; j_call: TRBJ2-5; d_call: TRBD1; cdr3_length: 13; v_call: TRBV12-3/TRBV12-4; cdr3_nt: TGTGCCAGCACTGACAGGGTCCAAGAGACCCAGTACTTC; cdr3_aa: CASTDRVQETQYF
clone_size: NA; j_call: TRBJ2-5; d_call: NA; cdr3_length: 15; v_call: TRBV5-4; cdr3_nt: TGTGCCAGCAGCACGGTGGCGGGGAGCGGAGAGACCCAGTACTTC; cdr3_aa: CASSTVAGSGETQYF
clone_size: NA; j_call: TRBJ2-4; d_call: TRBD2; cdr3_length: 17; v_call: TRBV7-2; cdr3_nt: TGTGCCAGCAGCTTAGGGCTCGGGGGGGGCGCCAAAAACATTCAGTACTTC; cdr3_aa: CASSLGLGGGAKNIQYF
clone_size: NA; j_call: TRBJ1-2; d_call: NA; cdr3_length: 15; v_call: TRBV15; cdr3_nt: TGTGCCACCAGCAGAGAAGTCGTGGTGCGCTATGGCTACACCTTC; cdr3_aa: CATSREVVVRYGYTF
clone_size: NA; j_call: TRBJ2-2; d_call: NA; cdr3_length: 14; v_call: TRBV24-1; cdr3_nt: TGTGCCACCAGTGGTCGGGGGAACACCGGGGAGCTGTTTTTT; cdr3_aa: CATSGRGNTGELFF
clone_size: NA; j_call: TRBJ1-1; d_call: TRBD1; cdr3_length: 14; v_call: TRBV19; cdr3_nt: TGTGCCAGTAGTACGGGACAGGATTTCGCTGAAGCTTTCTTT; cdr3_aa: CASSTGQDFAEAFF
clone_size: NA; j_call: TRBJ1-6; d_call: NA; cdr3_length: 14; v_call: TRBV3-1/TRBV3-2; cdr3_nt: TGTGCCAGCAGCCTCGGACAGAAGAATTCACCCCTCCACTTT; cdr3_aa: CASSLGQKNSPLHF
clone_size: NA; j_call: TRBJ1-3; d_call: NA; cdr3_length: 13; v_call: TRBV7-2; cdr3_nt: TGTGCCTCCCGACGGAGCTCTGGAAACACCATATATTTT; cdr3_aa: CASRRSSGNTIYF
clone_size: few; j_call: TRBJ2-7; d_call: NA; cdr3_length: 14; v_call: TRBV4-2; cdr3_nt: TGTGCCAGCAGACTCAACACGAACGTCTACGAGCAGTACTTC; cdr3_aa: CASRLNTNVYEQYF
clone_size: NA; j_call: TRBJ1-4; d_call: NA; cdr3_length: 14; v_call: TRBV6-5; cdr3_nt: TGTGCCAGCAGTCGACGAGACGCAGATGAAAAACTGTTTTTT; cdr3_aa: CASSRRDADEKLFF
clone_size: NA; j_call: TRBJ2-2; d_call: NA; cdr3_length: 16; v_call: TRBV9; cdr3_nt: TGTGCCAGCAGCGGAAAGGACAGAGCCTACACCGGGGAGCTGTTTTTT; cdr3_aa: CASSGKDRAYTGELFF
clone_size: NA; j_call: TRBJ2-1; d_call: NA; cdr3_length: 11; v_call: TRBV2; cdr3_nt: TGTGCCAGCGGACAGTACAATGAGCAGTTCTTC; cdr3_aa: CASGQYNEQFF
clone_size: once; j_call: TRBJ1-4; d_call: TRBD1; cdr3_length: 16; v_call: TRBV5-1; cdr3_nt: TGCGCCAGCAGCTTGGTGGGACAGGGGCTAAATGAAAAACTGTTTTTT; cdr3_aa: CASSLVGQGLNEKLFF
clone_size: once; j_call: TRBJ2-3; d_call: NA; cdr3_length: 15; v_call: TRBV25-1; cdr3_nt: TGTGCCAGCAGTGAATGGGGAACTAGCACAGATACGCAGTATTTT; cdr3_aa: CASSEWGTSTDTQYF
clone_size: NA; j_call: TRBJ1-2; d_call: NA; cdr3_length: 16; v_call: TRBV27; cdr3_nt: TGTGCCAGCACCTCTCCGGGACGGATTCCTCCGTATGGCTACACCTTC; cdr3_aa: CASTSPGRIPPYGYTF
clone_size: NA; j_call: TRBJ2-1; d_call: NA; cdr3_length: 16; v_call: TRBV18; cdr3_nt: TGTGCCAGCTCACCACCCAAAAGGCCTACCTACAATGAGCAGTTCTTC; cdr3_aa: CASSPPKRPTYNEQFF
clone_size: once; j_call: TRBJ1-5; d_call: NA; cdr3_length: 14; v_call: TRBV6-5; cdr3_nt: TGTGCCAGCAGAGATTTGAGTACATGGCAGCCCCAGCATTTT; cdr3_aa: CASRDLSTWQPQHF
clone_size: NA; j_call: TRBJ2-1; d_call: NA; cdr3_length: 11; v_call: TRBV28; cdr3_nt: TGTGCCAGCAGATCCGTTAATGAGCAGTTCTTC; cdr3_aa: CASRSVNEQFF
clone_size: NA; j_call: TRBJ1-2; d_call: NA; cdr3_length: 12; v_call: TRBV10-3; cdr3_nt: TGTGCCATCAGTGAGATTGGCTATGGCTACACCTTC; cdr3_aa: CAISEIGYGYTF
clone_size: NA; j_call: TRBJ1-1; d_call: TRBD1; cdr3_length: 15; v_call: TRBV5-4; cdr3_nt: TGTGCCAGCAAACCGGGAGGGACAGCGAACACTGAAGCTTTCTTT; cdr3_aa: CASKPGGTANTEAFF
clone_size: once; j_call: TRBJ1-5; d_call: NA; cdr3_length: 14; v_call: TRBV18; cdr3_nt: TGTGCCAGCTCACCGAACTATAGCAATCAGCCCCAGCATTTT; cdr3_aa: CASSPNYSNQPQHF
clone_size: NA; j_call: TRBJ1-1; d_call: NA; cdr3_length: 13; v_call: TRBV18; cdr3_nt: TGTGCCAGCTCTGGGTCGTGGAACACTGAAGCTTTCTTT; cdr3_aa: CASSGSWNTEAFF
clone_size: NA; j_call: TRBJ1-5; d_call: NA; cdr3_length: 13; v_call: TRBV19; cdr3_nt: TGTGCCAGTAGTATGGGGGAGGCTCAGCCCCAGCATTTT; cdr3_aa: CASSMGEAQPQHF
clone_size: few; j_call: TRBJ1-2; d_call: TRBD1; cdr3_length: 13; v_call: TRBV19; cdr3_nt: TGTGCCAGTCATAGGACAGGGTCGGTTGGCTACACCTTC; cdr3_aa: CASHRTGSVGYTF
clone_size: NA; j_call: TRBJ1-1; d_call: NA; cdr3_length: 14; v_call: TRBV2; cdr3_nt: TGTGCCAGCAGTGTCGGCGGATCGAACACTGAAGCTTTCTTT; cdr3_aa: CASSVGGSNTEAFF
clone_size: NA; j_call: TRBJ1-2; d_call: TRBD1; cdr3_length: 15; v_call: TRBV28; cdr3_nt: TGTGCCAGCAGTTCCCCCTCCGGGACAGGGTTTGGCTACACCTTC; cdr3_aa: CASSSPSGTGFGYTF
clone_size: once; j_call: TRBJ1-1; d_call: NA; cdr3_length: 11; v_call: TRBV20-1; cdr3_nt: TGCAGTGCCTGGGGAGGCACTGAAGCTTTCTTT; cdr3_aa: CSAWGGTEAFF
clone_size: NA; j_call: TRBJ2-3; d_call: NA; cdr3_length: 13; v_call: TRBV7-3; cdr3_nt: TGTGCCAGCAGCTCGACTTACACAGATACGCAGTATTTT; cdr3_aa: CASSSTYTDTQYF
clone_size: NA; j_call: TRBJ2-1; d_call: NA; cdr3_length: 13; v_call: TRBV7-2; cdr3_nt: TGTGCCAGCAGCTTAGTGCAATACAATGAGCAGTTCTTC; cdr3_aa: CASSLVQYNEQFF
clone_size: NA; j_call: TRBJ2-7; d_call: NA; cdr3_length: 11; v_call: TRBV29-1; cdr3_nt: TGCAGCGTTGTCGGTTCGTACGAGCAGTACTTC; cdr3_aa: CSVVGSYEQYF
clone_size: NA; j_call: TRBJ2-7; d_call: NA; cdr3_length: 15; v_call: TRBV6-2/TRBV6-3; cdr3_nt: TGTGCCAGCAGTTACGGATCGACAGGCTCCTACGAGCAGTACTTC; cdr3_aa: CASSYGSTGSYEQYF
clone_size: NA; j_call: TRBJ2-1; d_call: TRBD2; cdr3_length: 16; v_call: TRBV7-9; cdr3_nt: TGTGCCAGCAGCTCCGGACTAGCGGGCAACTACAATGAGCAGTTCTTC; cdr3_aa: CASSSGLAGNYNEQFF